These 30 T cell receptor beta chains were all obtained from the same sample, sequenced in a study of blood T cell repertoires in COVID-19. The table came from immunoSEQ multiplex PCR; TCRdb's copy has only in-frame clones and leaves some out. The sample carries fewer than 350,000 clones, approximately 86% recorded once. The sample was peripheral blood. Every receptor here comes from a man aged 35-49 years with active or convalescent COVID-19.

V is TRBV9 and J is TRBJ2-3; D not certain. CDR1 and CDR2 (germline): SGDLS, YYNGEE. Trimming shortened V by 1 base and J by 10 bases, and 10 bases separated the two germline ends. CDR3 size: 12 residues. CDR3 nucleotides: TGTGCCAGCAGCGTAAGCCCCATGGCGCAGTATTTT. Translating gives CASSVSPMAQYF.

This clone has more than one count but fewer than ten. The CDR3 region has the DNA TGTGCCATCAGGCCGGCGGGCTACACTGAAGCTTTCTTT. Translation gives CAIRPAGYTEAFF. This chain links TRBV6-5 with TRBJ1-1; D not certain. Germline V gene data show CDR1 as MNHEY and CDR2 as SVGAGI. This CDR3 has 13 residues. V lost 10 bases to trimming and J lost 3 bases, with 15 bases between them.

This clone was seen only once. CDR3 region: CASGRAQLTDTQYF. CDR3 nucleotide sequence: TGTGCCAGCGGGAGGGCGCAGTTGACAGATACGCAGTATTTT. J is TRBJ2-3 and V is TRBV18; TRBD2 matches at 7 bases. V dropped 8 bases and J dropped 3; count of bases not matched to a gene: 8. Per the germline V gene, CDR1 is KGHSH and CDR2 is LQKENI. The CDR3 runs 14 residues.

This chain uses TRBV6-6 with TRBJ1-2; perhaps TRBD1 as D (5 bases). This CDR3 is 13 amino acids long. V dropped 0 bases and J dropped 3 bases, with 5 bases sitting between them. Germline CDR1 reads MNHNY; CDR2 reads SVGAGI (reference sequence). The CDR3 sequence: CASSYSRDYGYTF. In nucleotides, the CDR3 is TGTGCCAGCAGTTACTCCAGGGACTATGGCTACACCTTC.

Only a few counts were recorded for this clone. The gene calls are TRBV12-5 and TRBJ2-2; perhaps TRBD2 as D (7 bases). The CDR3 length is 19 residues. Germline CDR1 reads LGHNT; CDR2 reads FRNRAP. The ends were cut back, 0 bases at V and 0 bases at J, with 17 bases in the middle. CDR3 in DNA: TGTGCTAGTGGTTTGGTACGGGGGGCGGCGGGCACGAACACCGGGGAGCTGTTTTTT. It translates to CASGLVRGAAGTNTGELFF. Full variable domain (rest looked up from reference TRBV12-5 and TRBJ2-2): DARVTQTPRHKVTEMGQEVTMRCQPILGHNTVFWYRQTMMQGLELLAYFRNRAPLDDSGMPKDRFSAEMPDATLATLKIQPSEPRDSAVYFCASGLVRGAAGTNTGELFFGEGSRLTVL.

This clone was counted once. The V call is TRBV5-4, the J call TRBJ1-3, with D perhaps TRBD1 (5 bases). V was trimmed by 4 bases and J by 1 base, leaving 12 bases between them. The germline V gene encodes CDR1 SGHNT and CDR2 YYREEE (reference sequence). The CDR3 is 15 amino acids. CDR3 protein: CASSTQTESGNTIYF. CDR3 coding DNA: TGTGCCAGCAGCACCCAGACAGAGTCTGGAAACACCATATATTTT.

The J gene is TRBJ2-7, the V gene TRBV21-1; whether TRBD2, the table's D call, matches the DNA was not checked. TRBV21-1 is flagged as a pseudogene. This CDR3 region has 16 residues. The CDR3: CASMGKTCTSPYEQYF. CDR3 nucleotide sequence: TGTGCCAGCATGGGGAAGACTTGTACTAGTCCCTACGAGCAGTACTTC.

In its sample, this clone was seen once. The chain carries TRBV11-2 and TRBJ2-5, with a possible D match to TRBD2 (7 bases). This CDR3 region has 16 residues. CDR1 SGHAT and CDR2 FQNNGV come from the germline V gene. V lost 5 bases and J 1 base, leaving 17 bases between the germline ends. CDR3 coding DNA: TGTGCCAGCAGCCCATTACGGGCGGGGGCCCAAGAGACCCAGTACTTC. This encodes CASSPLRAGAQETQYF.

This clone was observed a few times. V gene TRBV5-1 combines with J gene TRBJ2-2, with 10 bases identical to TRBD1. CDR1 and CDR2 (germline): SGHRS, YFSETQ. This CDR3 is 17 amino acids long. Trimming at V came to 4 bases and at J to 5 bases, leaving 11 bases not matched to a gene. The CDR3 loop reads CASSKPGQGGGTGELFF. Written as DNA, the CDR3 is TGCGCCAGCAGCAAACCTGGACAGGGGGGAGGAACCGGGGAGCTGTTTTTT.

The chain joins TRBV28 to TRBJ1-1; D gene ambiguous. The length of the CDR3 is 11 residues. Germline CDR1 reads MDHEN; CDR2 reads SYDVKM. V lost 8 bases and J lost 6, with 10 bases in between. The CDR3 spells CASGSAPEAFF. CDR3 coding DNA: TGTGCCAGCGGTAGTGCACCTGAAGCTTTCTTT.

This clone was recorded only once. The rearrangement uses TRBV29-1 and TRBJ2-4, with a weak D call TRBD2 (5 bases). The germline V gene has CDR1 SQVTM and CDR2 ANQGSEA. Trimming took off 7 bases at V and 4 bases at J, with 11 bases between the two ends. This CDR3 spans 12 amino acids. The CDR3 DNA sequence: TGCAGCGCGGAGCGCGGGAAAAACATTCAGTACTTC. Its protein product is CSAERGKNIQYF.

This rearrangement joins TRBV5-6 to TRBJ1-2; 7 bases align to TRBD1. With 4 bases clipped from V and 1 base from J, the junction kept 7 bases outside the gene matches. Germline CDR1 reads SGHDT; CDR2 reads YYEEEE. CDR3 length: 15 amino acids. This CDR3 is CASSPTGRYNYGYTF. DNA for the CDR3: TGTGCCAGCAGCCCGACAGGGAGGTATAACTATGGCTACACCTTC.

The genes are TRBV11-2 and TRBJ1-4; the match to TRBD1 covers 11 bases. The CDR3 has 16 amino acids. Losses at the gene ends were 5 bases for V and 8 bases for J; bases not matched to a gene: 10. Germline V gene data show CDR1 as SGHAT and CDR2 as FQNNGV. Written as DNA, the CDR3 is TGTGCCAGCAGCCCCCAACGGACAGGGGGCCAGGAAAAACTGTTTTTT. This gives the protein CASSPQRTGGQEKLFF. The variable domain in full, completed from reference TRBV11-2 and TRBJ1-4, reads EAGVAQSPRYKIIEKRQSVAFWCNPISGHATLYWYQQILGQGPKLLIQFQNNGVVDDSQLPKDRFSAERLKGVDSTLKIQPAKLEDSAVYLCASSPQRTGGQEKLFFGSGTQLSVL.

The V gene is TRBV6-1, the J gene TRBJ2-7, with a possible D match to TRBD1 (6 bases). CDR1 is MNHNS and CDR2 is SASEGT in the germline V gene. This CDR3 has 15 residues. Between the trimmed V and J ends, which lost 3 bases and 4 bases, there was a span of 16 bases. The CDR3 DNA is TGTGCCAGCAGTGAGGGGACAAGGTCTGGGTACGAGCAGTACTTC. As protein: CASSEGTRSGYEQYF.

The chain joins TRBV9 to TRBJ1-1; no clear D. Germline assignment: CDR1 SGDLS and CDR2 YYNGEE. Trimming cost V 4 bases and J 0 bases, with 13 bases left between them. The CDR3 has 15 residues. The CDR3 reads CASSFFEQMNTEAFF. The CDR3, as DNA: TGTGCCAGCAGCTTTTTCGAGCAAATGAACACTGAAGCTTTCTTT.

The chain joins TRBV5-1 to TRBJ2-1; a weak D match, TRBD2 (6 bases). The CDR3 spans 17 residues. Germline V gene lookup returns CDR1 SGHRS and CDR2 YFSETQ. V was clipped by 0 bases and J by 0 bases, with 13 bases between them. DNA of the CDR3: TGCGCCAGCAGCTTGGCCCTGGCGGGGATCTCCTACAATGAGCAGTTCTTC. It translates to CASSLALAGISYNEQFF. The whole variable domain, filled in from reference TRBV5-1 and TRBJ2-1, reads KAGVTQTPRYLIKTRGQQVTLSCSPISGHRSVSWYQQTPGQGLQFLFEYFSETQRNKGNFPGRFSGRQFSNSRSEMNVSTLELGDSALYLCASSLALAGISYNEQFFGPGTRLTVL.

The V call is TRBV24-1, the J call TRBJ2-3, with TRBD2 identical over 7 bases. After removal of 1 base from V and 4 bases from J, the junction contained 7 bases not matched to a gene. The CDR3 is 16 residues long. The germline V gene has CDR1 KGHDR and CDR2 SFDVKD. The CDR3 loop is CATSDLGGRGADTQYF. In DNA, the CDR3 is TGTGCCACCAGTGATTTAGGCGGGAGAGGCGCAGATACGCAGTATTTT.

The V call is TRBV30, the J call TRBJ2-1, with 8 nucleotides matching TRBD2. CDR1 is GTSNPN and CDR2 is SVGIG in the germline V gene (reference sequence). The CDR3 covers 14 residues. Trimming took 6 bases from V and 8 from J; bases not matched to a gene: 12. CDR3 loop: CACPRGGLADEQFF. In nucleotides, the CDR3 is TGTGCCTGCCCTCGGGGGGGACTGGCGGATGAGCAGTTCTTC.

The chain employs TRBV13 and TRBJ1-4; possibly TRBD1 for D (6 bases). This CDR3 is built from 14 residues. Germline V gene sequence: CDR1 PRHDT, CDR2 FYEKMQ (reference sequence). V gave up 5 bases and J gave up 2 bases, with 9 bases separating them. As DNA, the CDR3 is TGTGCCAGCAGCCATACAGGGACTAATGAAAAACTGTTTTTT. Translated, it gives CASSHTGTNEKLFF.

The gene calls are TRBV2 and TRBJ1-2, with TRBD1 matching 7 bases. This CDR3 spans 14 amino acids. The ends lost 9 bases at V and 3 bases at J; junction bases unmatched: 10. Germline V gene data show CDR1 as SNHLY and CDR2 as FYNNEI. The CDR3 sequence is CASIRDRGYYGYTF. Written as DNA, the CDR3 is TGTGCCAGTATTCGGGACAGAGGATACTATGGCTACACCTTC.

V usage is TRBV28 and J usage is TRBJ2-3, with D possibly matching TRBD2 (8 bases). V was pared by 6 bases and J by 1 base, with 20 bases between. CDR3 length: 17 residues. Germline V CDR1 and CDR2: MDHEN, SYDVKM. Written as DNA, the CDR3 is TGTGCCAGCAGCCACAAGGGGGCGGGGGGAGGCACAGATACGCAGTATTTT. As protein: CASSHKGAGGGTDTQYF.

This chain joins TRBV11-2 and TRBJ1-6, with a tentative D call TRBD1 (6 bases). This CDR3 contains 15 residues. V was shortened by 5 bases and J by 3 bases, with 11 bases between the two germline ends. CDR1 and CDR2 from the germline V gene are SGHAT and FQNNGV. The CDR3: CASSIRDNYNSPLHF. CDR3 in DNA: TGTGCCAGCAGCATCCGGGACAACTATAATTCACCCCTCCACTTT.

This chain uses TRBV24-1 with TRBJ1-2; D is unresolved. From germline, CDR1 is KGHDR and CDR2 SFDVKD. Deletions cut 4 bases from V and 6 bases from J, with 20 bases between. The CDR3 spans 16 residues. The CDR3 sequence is CATSDTRHGLFNGYTF. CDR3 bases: TGTGCCACCAGTGACACTAGACACGGACTTTTTAATGGCTACACCTTC.

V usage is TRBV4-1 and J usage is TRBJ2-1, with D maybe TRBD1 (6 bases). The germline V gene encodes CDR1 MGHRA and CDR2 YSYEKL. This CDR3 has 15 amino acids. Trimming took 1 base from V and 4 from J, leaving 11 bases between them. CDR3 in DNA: TGCGCCAGCAGCCAAGGATCCCAGGGGTACAATGAGCAGTTCTTC. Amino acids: CASSQGSQGYNEQFF.

CDR3 in amino acids: CASSFFGGSGYTF. The CDR3 coding sequence is TGTGCCAGCAGCTTCTTTGGGGGGTCTGGCTACACCTTC. The chain combines TRBV7-2 with TRBJ1-2; possibly TRBD1 for D (5 bases). Germline assignment: CDR1 SGHTA and CDR2 FQGNSA. This CDR3 has 13 amino acids. V lost 3 bases and J 7 bases, leaving 12 bases between the germline ends.

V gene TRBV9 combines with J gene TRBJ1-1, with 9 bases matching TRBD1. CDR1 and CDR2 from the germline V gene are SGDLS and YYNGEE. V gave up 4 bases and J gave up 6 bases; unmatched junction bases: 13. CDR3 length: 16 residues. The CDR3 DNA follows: TGTGCCAGCAGCATACCTACCGGGACAGGGAATCCTGAAGCTTTCTTT. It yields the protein CASSIPTGTGNPEAFF.

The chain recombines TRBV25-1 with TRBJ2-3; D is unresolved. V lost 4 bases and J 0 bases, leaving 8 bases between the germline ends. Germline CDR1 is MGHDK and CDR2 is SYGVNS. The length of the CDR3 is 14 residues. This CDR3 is CASSAAGSTDTQYF. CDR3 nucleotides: TGTGCCAGCAGTGCGGCCGGGAGCACAGATACGCAGTATTTT.

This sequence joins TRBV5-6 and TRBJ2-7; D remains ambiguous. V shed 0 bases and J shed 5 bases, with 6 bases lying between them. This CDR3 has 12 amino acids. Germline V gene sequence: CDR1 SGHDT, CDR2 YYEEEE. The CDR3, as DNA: TGTGCCAGCAGCTTGGTAATCGACGAGCAGTACTTC. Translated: CASSLVIDEQYF.

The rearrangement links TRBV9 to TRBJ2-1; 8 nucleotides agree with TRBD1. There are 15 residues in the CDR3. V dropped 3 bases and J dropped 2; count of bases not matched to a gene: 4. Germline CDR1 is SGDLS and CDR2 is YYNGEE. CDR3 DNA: TGTGCCAGCAGCGCAAGGGACAGGACCTACAATGAGCAGTTCTTC. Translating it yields CASSARDRTYNEQFF. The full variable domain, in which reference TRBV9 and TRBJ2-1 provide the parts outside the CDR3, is DSGVTQTPKHLITATGQRVTLRCSPRSGDLSVYWYQQSLDQGLQFLIQYYNGEERAKGNILERFSAQQFPDLHSELNLSSLELGDSALYFCASSARDRTYNEQFFGPGTRLTVL.

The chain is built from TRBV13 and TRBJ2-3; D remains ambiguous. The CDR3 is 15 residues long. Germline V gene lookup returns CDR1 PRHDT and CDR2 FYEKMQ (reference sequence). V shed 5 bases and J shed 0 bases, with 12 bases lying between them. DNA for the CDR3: TGTGCCAGCAGCACCTCTACCACTAGCACAGATACGCAGTATTTT. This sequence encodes CASSTSTTSTDTQYF.